The clone carrying this T cell receptor (beta chain) came up a few times. Its antigen is not known. This CDR3 is 17 amino acids long. In germline, CDR1 is SGDLS, CDR2 YYNGEE. V was shortened by 0 bases and J by 2 bases, with 12 bases between the two germline ends. In TCRdb, the 5' RACE reads were re-called with MiXCR into one record per CDR3 protein. The sample shows about 200,000 distinct CDR3 sequences, 5.5% to 7.5% of them seen only once. This sample is part of a study of CD8 T cells in ankylosing spondylitis. Study-level points and caveats: What seemed typical of ankylosing spondylitis blood was a TCR beta motif built from roughly 8 highly homologous variants.

This receptor was identified in a male donor with ankylosing spondylitis. Sequencing input: blood, either unsorted or a sorted T cell fraction (not recorded which). J is TRBJ2-6 and V is TRBV9, with D maybe TRBD2 (5 bases). The CDR3 DNA is TGTGCCAGCAGCGTAGGAGGTGGAGGAACTGGGGCCAACGTCCTGACTTTC. This translates into CASSVGGGGTGANVLTF.